Presented here are 9 T cell receptor beta chains from one specimen sequenced in a study of lymphopenia after photon versus proton radiotherapy. TCRdb's copy holds only in-frame clones and misses some; the assay was immunoSEQ multiplex PCR. Among approximately 150,000 clones listed, around nine tenths were seen once. Here the sequenced sample was peripheral blood, taken from a patient treated with photon-based radiotherapy. Receptor source: a man over 45 with gastric cancer.

The table lists this clone with a count of one. The gene calls are TRBV2 and TRBJ2-1; a possible D gene is TRBD1 (6 bases). The V and J ends lost 7 bases and 12 bases respectively, with 13 bases between them. Germline CDR1 is SNHLY and CDR2 is FYNNEI. The CDR3 contains 11 residues. CDR3 nucleotides: TGTGCCAGCAACGAAGCAGGGGCGCAGTTCTTC. Its translation is CASNEAGAQFF. Drawing the rest from reference TRBV2 and TRBJ2-1, the complete variable domain is EPEVTQTPSHQVTQMGQEVILRCVPISNHLYFYWYRQILGQKVEFLVSFYNNEISEKSEIFDDQFSVERPDGSNFTLKIRSTKLEDSAMYFCASNEAGAQFFGPGTRLTVL.

The rearrangement links TRBV5-6 to TRBJ2-4, with 13 bases matching TRBD2. The CDR3 runs 17 residues. V trimming: 4 bases; J trimming: 0 bases; junction bases outside the gene matches: 4. Germline assignment: CDR1 SGHDT and CDR2 YYEEEE. Here the CDR3 reads CASSPGTSGVAKNIQYF. CDR3 DNA: TGTGCCAGCAGCCCCGGGACTAGCGGGGTAGCCAAAAACATTCAGTACTTC.

The chain employs TRBV6-5 and TRBJ1-2; 8 nucleotides line up with TRBD1. The CDR3 contains 14 residues. Germline V CDR1 and CDR2: MNHEY, SVGAGI. V was pared by 5 bases and J by 3 bases, with 5 bases of the junction left unmatched. The CDR3, as DNA: TGTGCCAGCAGTACAACGACAGGGGACTATGGCTACACCTTC. Protein product: CASSTTTGDYGYTF.

With respect to this clone: The same CDR3 also results from other DNA sequences found in this sample. The rearrangement joins TRBV30 to TRBJ2-7; 7 bases agree with TRBD2. Germline CDR1 is GTSNPN and CDR2 is SVGIG (reference sequence). There are 14 residues in the CDR3. The ends lost 0 bases at V and 3 bases at J; junction bases unmatched: 5. The CDR3 nucleotides are TGTGCCTGGAGTGTCCTTGAGCGGGGCTACGAGCAGTACTTC. This codes for CAWSVLERGYEQYF.

With regard to this clone: Other nucleotide sequences from this sample produce the same CDR3. V gene TRBV2 combines with J gene TRBJ1-5; D is perhaps TRBD1 (5 bases). The V and J ends lost 2 bases and 1 base respectively, with 9 bases between them. This CDR3 has 15 amino acids. Germline CDR1 and CDR2: SNHLY and FYNNEI. The CDR3 region is CASSETRGSNQPQHF. The CDR3 DNA follows: TGTGCCAGCAGTGAAACTCGGGGCAGCAATCAGCCCCAGCATTTT. Based on the CDR3 plus reference TRBV2 and TRBJ1-5, the full variable domain is EPEVTQTPSHQVTQMGQEVILRCVPISNHLYFYWYRQILGQKVEFLVSFYNNEISEKSEIFDDQFSVERPDGSNFTLKIRSTKLEDSAMYFCASSETRGSNQPQHFGDGTRLSIL.

This chain uses TRBV30 with TRBJ1-2; TRBD1 might be the D (6 bases). The CDR3 sequence is 13 residues long. Trimming cost V 7 bases and J 5 bases, with 17 bases left between them. The germline CDR1 and CDR2 sequences are GTSNPN and SVGIG (reference sequence). The CDR3 nucleotides are TGTGCCTACGAATTACAGGGAAGGTATGGCTACACCTTC. Translation: CAYELQGRYGYTF.

V is TRBV9 and J is TRBJ1-2; a weak D match, TRBD1 (6 bases). The CDR3 extends over 14 amino acids. The V gene's germline CDR1 is SGDLS and CDR2 YYNGEE. V lost 5 bases and J lost 2, with 13 bases in between. DNA of the CDR3: TGTGCCAGCAGGCGGACAGATTTAAACTATGGCTACACCTTC. Protein product: CASRRTDLNYGYTF.

The sample holds a few counts of this clone. Other DNA variants within this sample encode the same CDR3. This chain uses TRBV7-9 with TRBJ1-5; D ambiguous. Looked up from germline, CDR1 is SEHNR and CDR2 is FQNEAQ (reference sequence). The CDR3 runs to 12 residues. V was cut by 3 bases and J by 5 bases, with 5 bases left in between. The CDR3 DNA reads TGTGCCAGCAGCTTTGTGGATCAGCCCCAGCATTTT. Translating gives CASSFVDQPQHF.

This clone was picked up a small number of times. CDR3 nucleotides: TGTGCCAGCAGCGTAGACAGCTACAATGAGCAGTTCTTC. Amino acid sequence: CASSVDSYNEQFF. The chain carries TRBV14 and TRBJ2-1, with D possibly matching TRBD1 (5 bases). Trimming left V 5 bases short and J 3 bases short, with 8 bases between. The CDR3 loop spans 13 amino acids. Germline CDR1 SGHDN, CDR2 FVKESK.